A selection of T cell receptor beta chains follows, all from one sample in a study of PD-L1 blockade in urothelial cancer. Clones were read by immunoSEQ multiplex PCR, and TCRdb kept only the in-frame ones, dropping some. The data hold roughly 38,000 clones, with roughly 82% observed a single time. The source was PBMCs, collected around atezolizumab (anti-PD-L1) treatment. These TCRs come from a man aged 70 or older with urothelial cancer. Both conserved end residues are part of each CDR3. D genes are given only for firm matches. Size tells how often a clone was seen (once, few, many) or the class of an expanded clone, and some rows leave it out.

CDR3 | DNA | J | V | size | D
CASSPGGASNQPQHF | TGTGCCAGCTCACCGGGCGGGGCGAGCAATCAGCCCCAGCATTTT | TRBJ1-5 | TRBV18 | once | -
CASTPVTGGETFF | TGTGCCAGCACGCCTGTTACAGGGGGCGAAACTTTCTTT | TRBJ1-1 | TRBV7-3 | - | TRBD1
CASSQEYSENTEAFF | TGCGCCAGCAGCCAAGAATACTCTGAGAACACTGAAGCTTTCTTT | TRBJ1-1 | TRBV4-3 | few | -
CASSYYRGEGSYNEQFF | TGTGCCAGCAGCTATTACAGGGGAGAGGGCTCCTACAATGAGCAGTTCTTC | TRBJ2-1 | TRBV7-6 | - | TRBD1
CASSGTGLYEQYF | TGTGCCAGCAGCGGGACAGGATTGTACGAGCAGTACTTC | TRBJ2-7 | TRBV25-1 | - | TRBD1
CASSFGQGGNSNQPQHF | TGTGCCAGCAGCTTCGGACAGGGGGGCAATAGCAATCAGCCCCAGCATTTT | TRBJ1-5 | TRBV5-6 | - | TRBD1
CASSGGASRTDTQYF | TGTGCCAGTAGTGGCGGGGCCTCGCGCACAGATACGCAGTATTTT | TRBJ2-3 | TRBV19 | - | -
CASSYRVTQPQHF | TGTGCCAGCAGTTACAGGGTCACCCAGCCCCAGCATTTT | TRBJ1-5 | TRBV28 | - | -
CASSKERFFVTGELFF | TGTGCCAGCAGCAAAGAACGGTTCTTCGTCACCGGGGAGCTGTTTTTT | TRBJ2-2 | TRBV21-1 | - | -
CASSSLGGDRDMNTEAFF | TGTGCCAGCAGCTCCCTTGGGGGGGACAGGGACATGAACACTGAAGCTTTCTTT | TRBJ1-1 | TRBV7-8 | - | TRBD1
CASSLEGRRTGELFF | TGTGCCAGCAGTTTGGAGGGACGCCGCACCGGGGAGCTGTTTTTT | TRBJ2-2 | TRBV28 | - | -
CASSASGGPLYEQYF | TGTGCCAGCAGCGCCTCGGGGGGACCCCTCTACGAGCAGTACTTC | TRBJ2-7 | TRBV9 | - | TRBD2
CASSQDAGLTEAFF | TGCGCCAGCAGCCAAGATGCGGGACTCACTGAAGCTTTCTTT | TRBJ1-1 | TRBV4-3 | - | -
CASSSGTLSPLHF | TGCGCCAGCAGCTCCGGGACACTCTCACCCCTCCACTTT | TRBJ1-6 | TRBV5-1 | few | -
CASSRGLAGDKQYF | TGCGCCAGCAGCCGAGGACTAGCGGGAGACAAGCAGTACTTC | TRBJ2-7 | TRBV4-3 | - | TRBD2
CASSRSTQGTEAFF | TGTGCCAGCAGCCGGTCGACACAGGGCACTGAAGCTTTCTTT | TRBJ1-1 | TRBV7-9 | few | -
CASSPGTGDYNEQFF | TGTGCCAGCAGCCCTGGGACAGGAGACTACAATGAGCAGTTCTTC | TRBJ2-1 | TRBV7-7 | once | TRBD1
CASSLQLAGNTGELFF | TGTGCCAGCAGCTTGCAACTAGCGGGGAACACCGGGGAGCTGTTTTTT | TRBJ2-2 | TRBV5-4 | - | TRBD2
CASSLLTGDSGNTIYF | TGCGCCAGCAGCCTACTGACGGGAGACTCTGGAAACACCATATATTTT | TRBJ1-3 | TRBV5-1 | - | -
CASSLQGDTEAFF | TGTGCCAGCAGCTTACAGGGTGACACTGAAGCTTTCTTT | TRBJ1-1 | TRBV13 | - | -
CASSLRGETQYF | TGCGCCAGCAGCTTGAGGGGGGAGACCCAGTACTTC | TRBJ2-5 | TRBV5-1 | - | -
CASSLAYGTARSYEQYF | TGTGCCAGCAGCTTAGCCTACGGGACAGCGCGCTCCTACGAGCAGTACTTC | TRBJ2-7 | TRBV7-2 | few | TRBD1
CASTTGHLNTEAFF | TGCGCCAGCACCACGGGACATCTGAACACTGAAGCTTTCTTT | TRBJ1-1 | TRBV5-1 | once | -
CSVDRGNEQFF | TGCAGCGTTGATAGGGGGAATGAGCAGTTCTTC | TRBJ2-1 | TRBV29-1 | - | -
CASSLQGRSGNTIYF | TGTGCCAGCAGCCTTCAGGGAAGGTCTGGAAACACCATATATTTT | TRBJ1-3 | TRBV7-2 | - | -
CASSLAGGRGQFF | TGTGCCAGCAGCTTAGCGGGGGGCAGAGGGCAGTTCTTC | TRBJ2-1 | TRBV5-4 | - | TRBD2
CASSLLRGMNTEAFF | TGTGCCAGCAGTTTATTAAGGGGAATGAACACTGAAGCTTTCTTT | TRBJ1-1 | TRBV27 | - | -
CASGQRWDEQYF | TGCGCCAGCGGCCAGAGGTGGGACGAGCAGTACTTC | TRBJ2-7 | TRBV4-1 | - | -
CASSRQGAREQYF | TGTGCCAGTAGTAGGCAGGGGGCAAGGGAGCAGTACTTC | TRBJ2-7 | TRBV19 | - | TRBD1
CASSIQGARGANVLTF | TGTGCCAGCTCCATCCAGGGGGCGCGGGGGGCCAACGTCCTGACTTTC | TRBJ2-6 | TRBV18 | - | TRBD1
CASSSRFMGSEAFF | TGTGCCAGCAGCAGTAGATTTATGGGCTCTGAAGCTTTCTTT | TRBJ1-1 | TRBV11-2 | - | -
CASSALQGNVGGYTF | TGTGCCAGCAGCGCCTTACAGGGCAATGTAGGTGGCTACACCTTC | TRBJ1-2 | TRBV9 | - | -
CASSLEQTFSYNEQFF | TGTGCCAGCAGCTTGGAACAGACCTTCTCCTACAATGAGCAGTTCTTC | TRBJ2-1 | TRBV7-6 | - | -
CASSFAGQGGYEQYF | TGTGCCAGCAGTTTCGCGGGACAGGGGGGATACGAGCAGTACTTC | TRBJ2-7 | TRBV27 | - | TRBD1
CASRVSGGSYEQYF | TGTGCCAGCAGGGTCTCGGGGGGTTCCTACGAGCAGTACTTC | TRBJ2-7 | TRBV28 | once | TRBD2
CASRTSGVYEQFF | TGTGCCAGCAGAACTAGCGGGGTCTATGAGCAGTTCTTC | TRBJ2-1 | TRBV2 | - | TRBD2
CASSYVGGRETQYF | TGTGCCAGCAGTTACGTCGGGGGGCGAGAGACCCAGTACTTC | TRBJ2-5 | TRBV6-5 | - | -
CASSFQMNTEAFF | TGTGCCAGCAGCTTTCAGATGAACACTGAAGCTTTCTTT | TRBJ1-1 | TRBV5-4 | - | -
CASSYSRQGYEQYF | TGTGCCAGCAGTTACTCGAGACAGGGATACGAGCAGTACTTC | TRBJ2-7 | TRBV6-5 | once | TRBD1
CAISLQGGNTEAFF | TGTGCCATCAGTTTACAGGGGGGAAACACTGAAGCTTTCTTT | TRBJ1-1 | TRBV10-3 | - | TRBD1
CATSSGNTDTQYF | TGTGCCACCTCATCCGGGAACACAGATACGCAGTATTTT | TRBJ2-3 | TRBV19 | - | -
CASSRRLTGDTEAFF | TGTGCCAGCAGCCGAAGACTAACAGGGGACACTGAAGCTTTCTTT | TRBJ1-1 | TRBV28 | once | TRBD1
CASSPRSSGRGTGELFF | TGTGCCAGCAGCCCTAGGTCTAGCGGGAGAGGCACCGGGGAGCTGTTTTTT | TRBJ2-2 | TRBV7-8 | - | TRBD2
CASSSTYEQYF | TGTGCCAGCAGTTCCACCTACGAGCAGTACTTC | TRBJ2-7 | TRBV27 | - | -
CAGGQNTGELFF | TGTGCCGGGGGACAGAACACCGGGGAGCTGTTTTTT | TRBJ2-2 | TRBV19 | - | -
CAWSERVGPGNTIYF | TGTGCCTGGAGTGAACGGGTGGGGCCTGGAAACACCATATATTTT | TRBJ1-3 | TRBV30 | few | -
CASSPIWVGTGGLDIQYF | TGTGCCAGCAGCCCTATTTGGGTGGGAACAGGGGGTTTGGACATTCAGTACTTC | TRBJ2-4 | TRBV5-8 | - | TRBD1
CASSMGAIVEQYF | TGTGCCAGCAGTATGGGGGCTATAGTCGAGCAGTACTTC | TRBJ2-7 | TRBV28 | once | -
CASTPLAGFTGELFF | TGTGCCAGCACCCCATTGGCAGGGTTCACCGGGGAGCTGTTTTTT | TRBJ2-2 | TRBV11-2 | few | -
CASRNRDHEQFF | TGTGCCAGCAGGAACAGGGACCATGAGCAGTTCTTC | TRBJ2-1 | TRBV6-6 | - | -
CSVADQREQYF | TGCAGCGTAGCAGACCAGAGGGAGCAGTACTTC | TRBJ2-7 | TRBV29-1 | - | -